Listed here are 23 T cell receptor beta chains from one sample, sequenced in a study of cytomegalovirus exposure and HLA in healthy donors. Both 60 Vbeta primers and 13 Jbeta primers went into the PCR. Here immunoSEQ multiplex PCR was the method, and the copy in TCRdb shows in-frame clones only, minus some. Among around 120,000 clones listed, 70% to 80% were seen once. The sample taken for sequencing was PBMCs. The receptors here all came from a female donor in good health and CMV-seropositive.

V is TRBV14 and J is TRBJ2-3, with a possible D match to TRBD1 (6 bases). Trimming left V 4 bases short and J 2 bases short, with 13 bases between. The CDR3 is 15 residues long. Germline assignment: CDR1 SGHDN and CDR2 FVKESK. CDR3 nucleotide sequence: TGTGCCAGCAGCCCCTTAGGGGGTATCACAGATACGCAGTATTTT. It codes for CASSPLGGITDTQYF.

This clone was recorded once. V is TRBV6-5 and J is TRBJ2-2; 8 bases fit TRBD2. The CDR3 runs to 16 residues. Trimming removed 4 bases from V and 2 bases from J; junction bases left unmatched: 6. Looked up from germline, CDR1 is MNHEY and CDR2 is SVGAGI. CDR3 nucleotides: TGTGCCAGCAGTTCCCGGACTAGCATTAACACCGGGGAGCTGTTTTTT. Translation: CASSSRTSINTGELFF.

The chain has TRBV27 and TRBJ2-7; the match to TRBD1 covers 7 bases. In germline, CDR1 is MNHEY, CDR2 SMNVEV (reference sequence). The CDR3 spans 13 residues. Unmatched junction bases numbered 8, after V lost 5 bases and J lost 7 bases. The CDR3 bases are TGTGCCAGCAGTCCAGTGACAGGGACGGAGCAGTACTTC. Amino acids: CASSPVTGTEQYF.

The chain has TRBV9 and TRBJ1-1; the D gene is possibly TRBD1 (5 bases). The CDR3 runs 15 residues. CDR1 is SGDLS, CDR2 YYNGEE, per germline. Trimming took off 0 bases at V and 2 bases at J, with 11 bases between the two ends. The CDR3 nucleotides are TGTGCCAGCAGCGTAGGGACAACGCCAAACACTGAAGCTTTCTTT. As protein: CASSVGTTPNTEAFF.

This chain links TRBV5-1 with TRBJ2-5; D uncertain. This CDR3 has 13 residues. Trimming pared 1 base from V and 1 base from J, leaving 5 bases between. Germline V gene sequence: CDR1 SGHRS, CDR2 YFSETQ. CDR3 nucleotide sequence: TGCGCCAGCAGCTTGCTTCTCCAAGAGACCCAGTACTTC. It translates to CASSLLLQETQYF.

J is TRBJ2-5 and V is TRBV10-1, with a tentative D call TRBD2 (6 bases). Deletions cut 2 bases from V and 5 bases from J, with 12 bases between. This CDR3 has 14 residues. From germline, CDR1 is WNHNN and CDR2 SYGVQD (reference sequence). The CDR3, as DNA: TGCGCCAGCAGTGAGGGAGGGGCGCGGGAGACCCAGTACTTC. It codes for CASSEGGARETQYF.

The chain employs TRBV20-1 and TRBJ2-6; tentatively, D is TRBD2 (5 bases). CDR1 and CDR2 (germline): DFQATT, SNEGSKA (reference sequence). Trimming took off 6 bases at V and 12 bases at J, with 9 bases between the two ends. The CDR3 has 10 amino acids. DNA of the CDR3: TGCAGTGCGTTAGGACTCGTCCTGACTTTC. Its protein product is CSALGLVLTF.

The chain employs TRBV9 and TRBJ1-6; D ambiguous. Germline lookup yields CDR1 SGDLS and CDR2 YYNGEE. Trimming took 6 bases from V and 5 from J, leaving 9 bases between them. CDR3 size: 13 residues. The CDR3 spells CASNPGNNSPLHF. In DNA form, the CDR3 reads TGTGCCAGCAATCCAGGAAATAATTCACCCCTCCACTTT. The whole variable domain, filled in from reference TRBV9 and TRBJ1-6, reads DSGVTQTPKHLITATGQRVTLRCSPRSGDLSVYWYQQSLDQGLQFLIQYYNGEERAKGNILERFSAQQFPDLHSELNLSSLELGDSALYFCASNPGNNSPLHFGNGTRLTVT.

V usage is TRBV2 and J usage is TRBJ2-7, with 7 bases fitting TRBD1. The CDR3 sequence is 12 residues long. Germline V gives CDR1 SNHLY, CDR2 FYNNEI. J was trimmed by 3 bases and V by 6 bases; bases with no gene match: 2. The CDR3 nucleotides read TGTGCCAGCAGCGGGGACAGCTACGAGCAGTACTTC. Translation: CASSGDSYEQYF.

This clone occurred a few times. The genes are TRBV10-3 and TRBJ2-3; possible D gene TRBD1, 6 bases. V was shortened by 11 bases and J by 0 bases, with 9 bases between the two germline ends. The CDR3 has 12 residues. Germline V CDR1 and CDR2: ENHRY, SYGVKD. The CDR3 sequence: CALGGSTDTQYF. CDR3 bases: TGTGCCTTAGGGGGAAGCACAGATACGCAGTATTTT.

The chain is built from TRBV4-1 and TRBJ1-3, with D possibly being TRBD1 (5 bases). The ends were cut back, 0 bases at V and 3 bases at J, with 9 bases in the middle. Germline CDR1 is MGHRA and CDR2 is YSYEKL. The CDR3 is 15 residues long. The CDR3 region is CASSQDATVGNTIYF. The CDR3 region has the DNA TGCGCCAGCAGCCAAGATGCGACAGTTGGAAACACCATATATTTT.

The V and J genes are TRBV5-4 and TRBJ1-2; 11 nucleotides match TRBD1. Germline assignment: CDR1 SGHNT and CDR2 YYREEE (reference sequence). V gave up 3 bases and J gave up 3 bases; unmatched junction bases: 1. CDR3 length: 14 amino acids. CDR3 nucleotide sequence: TGTGCCAGCAGCTGGACAGGGGGCGACTATGGCTACACCTTC. Its translation is CASSWTGGDYGYTF.

The chain links TRBV5-1 to TRBJ2-1; 9 nucleotides match TRBD2. The germline V gene has CDR1 SGHRS and CDR2 YFSETQ. Trimming took 9 bases from V and 6 from J; bases not matched to a gene: 10. The CDR3 consists of 14 residues. The CDR3 loop is CATRMAGGPNEQFF. In DNA, the CDR3 is TGCGCCACCCGCATGGCGGGAGGGCCCAATGAGCAGTTCTTC.

The chain is built from TRBV5-8 and TRBJ2-7, with D maybe TRBD1 (6 bases). This CDR3 has 19 residues. Trimming took 1 base from V and 0 from J, leaving 23 bases between them. Germline V gene sequence: CDR1 SGHTS, CDR2 YDEGEE. CDR3 coding DNA: TGTGCCAGCAGCTTGAGCGAATTGTCCGGACAGCTCCACTCCTACGAGCAGTACTTC. Amino acid sequence: CASSLSELSGQLHSYEQYF.

This rearrangement joins TRBV19 to TRBJ1-1; D gene unclear. The V end lost 4 bases, the J end lost 4 bases, and 10 bases lay between the germline ends. The CDR3 is 13 residues long. The germline gives CDR1 LNHDA, CDR2 SQIVND (reference sequence). CDR3 loop: CASSKDPGTEAFF. DNA for the CDR3: TGTGCCAGTAGTAAGGATCCGGGCACTGAAGCTTTCTTT. Supplemented by reference TRBV19 and TRBJ1-1, the full variable domain reads DGGITQSPKYLFRKEGQNVTLSCEQNLNHDAMYWYRQDPGQGLRLIYYSQIVNDFQKGDIAEGYSVSREKKESFPLTVTSAQKNPTAFYLCASSKDPGTEAFFGQGTRLTVV.

J is TRBJ1-2 and V is TRBV6-1; D is perhaps TRBD1 (5 bases). Per the germline V gene, CDR1 is MNHNS and CDR2 is SASEGT. Trimming stripped 2 bases from V and 4 bases from J, with 14 bases between. This CDR3 region has 15 residues. CDR3 amino acids: CASSETWGRLYGYTF. CDR3 in DNA: TGTGCCAGCAGTGAAACGTGGGGCAGACTCTATGGCTACACCTTC.

DNA for the CDR3: TGCGCCAGCAGCTTATCGACTAGCGGGGGGACCAATGAGCAGTTCTTC. This encodes CASSLSTSGGTNEQFF. The gene calls are TRBV5-1 and TRBJ2-1; 13 bases map to TRBD2. The CDR3 runs 16 residues. Germline CDR1 and CDR2: SGHRS and YFSETQ. V was clipped by 2 bases and J by 6 bases; unmatched bases: 5.

The chain combines TRBV5-4 with TRBJ2-5; TRBD1 might be the D (6 bases). V lost 2 bases and J lost 5, with 13 bases in between. The CDR3 consists of 14 residues. Germline V gene lookup returns CDR1 SGHNT and CDR2 YYREEE (reference sequence). CDR3 in DNA: TGTGCCAGCAGCTTCACAGGGATGGAGGAGACCCAGTACTTC. It is translated as CASSFTGMEETQYF.

The genes are TRBV30 and TRBJ2-5, with TRBD2 matching over 14 bases. There are 17 residues in the CDR3. Germline CDR1 and CDR2: GTSNPN and SVGIG (reference sequence). J lost 4 bases, V lost 4 bases, and 11 bases had no gene match. CDR3 residues: CAWNPGLAGERGETQYF. The CDR3 DNA is TGTGCCTGGAACCCGGGACTAGCGGGAGAACGTGGAGAGACCCAGTACTTC.

The V gene is TRBV7-9, the J gene TRBJ1-4; D ambiguous. This CDR3 contains 14 residues. The ends were cut back, 2 bases at V and 6 bases at J, with 10 bases in the middle. Looked up from germline, CDR1 is SEHNR and CDR2 is FQNEAQ (reference sequence). The CDR3 loop is CASSLMRMDEKLFF. In DNA, the CDR3 is TGTGCCAGCAGCTTAATGAGAATGGATGAAAAACTGTTTTTT. Variable domain in full (rest from reference TRBV7-9 and TRBJ1-4): DTGVSQNPRHKITKRGQNVTFRCDPISEHNRLYWYRQTLGQGPEFLTYFQNEAQLEKSRLLSDRFSAERPKGSFSTLEIQRTEQGDSAMYLCASSLMRMDEKLFFGSGTQLSVL.

The J gene is TRBJ2-7, the V gene TRBV4-1; 10 nucleotides line up with TRBD2. Germline lookup yields CDR1 MGHRA and CDR2 YSYEKL. V shed 4 bases and J 2 bases; nucleotides not matched to a gene: 11. CDR3 length equals 17 residues. The CDR3 here is CASSPDWLAGVPYEQYF. The CDR3 DNA sequence: TGCGCCAGCAGCCCCGACTGGCTAGCGGGGGTCCCCTACGAGCAGTACTTC.

The chain employs TRBV10-3 and TRBJ2-4; 13 bases are a match to TRBD2. After removal of 2 bases from V and 0 bases from J, the junction contained 4 bases not matched to a gene. This CDR3 has 18 amino acids. The germline V gene has CDR1 ENHRY and CDR2 SYGVKD. CDR3 DNA sequence: TGTGCCATCAGTGAGAGGGGACTAGCGGGGTTAGCCAAAAACATTCAGTACTTC. Its protein is CAISERGLAGLAKNIQYF.

V and J are TRBV9 and TRBJ2-1; D call uncertain. V was clipped by 0 bases and J by 7 bases, with 11 bases between them. CDR1 and CDR2 (germline): SGDLS, YYNGEE. The CDR3 has 14 residues. The CDR3 DNA reads TGTGCCAGCAGCGTAGGGCTATCAGGAAATGAGCAGTTCTTC. Translation gives CASSVGLSGNEQFF.